The 9 T cell receptor beta chains below come from one sample, sequenced in a study of T cell responses to AZD1222 COVID-19 vaccine. Using immunoSEQ multiplex PCR, the repertoire was profiled, and TCRdb retains in-frame clones only, with some absent. The table shows 180,000 or so clones, with 92% occurring only once. Sequences were derived from peripheral blood, sampled 28 days after the second AZD1222 dose. Receptors originate from an adult who received the AZD1222 COVID-19 vaccine.

V is TRBV4-3 and J is TRBJ2-2; D unclear. Trimming shortened V by 0 bases and J by 5 bases, and 4 bases separated the two germline ends. Germline V gene sequence: CDR1 LGHNA, CDR2 YSLEER. This CDR3 has 13 residues. The CDR3 loop is CASSQDYTGELFF. The CDR3 DNA is TGCGCCAGCAGCCAAGATTATACCGGGGAGCTGTTTTTT.

This chain connects TRBV7-9 to TRBJ2-1; the D is unclear. Trimming left V 0 bases short and J 5 bases short, with 5 bases between. The CDR3 totals 13 residues. Germline CDR1 and CDR2: SEHNR and FQNEAQ (reference sequence). CDR3 residues: CASSLAQNNEQFF. For the CDR3, the DNA is TGTGCCAGCAGCTTAGCCCAGAACAATGAGCAGTTCTTC.

The V gene is TRBV7-6, the J gene TRBJ1-4, with TRBD1 as a possible D gene (5 bases). Deletions cut 5 bases from V and 4 bases from J, with 8 bases between. From germline, CDR1 is SGHVS and CDR2 FNYEAQ. The CDR3 runs 13 residues. The CDR3 DNA follows: TGTGCCAGCAGCAAGGGACTTAATGAAAAACTGTTTTTT. Its protein product is CASSKGLNEKLFF.

This clone was recorded once. The chain joins TRBV28 to TRBJ1-1; D is unresolved. Germline-derived CDR1 and CDR2 are MDHEN and SYDVKM. The CDR3 extends over 14 amino acids. Deletions cut 2 bases from V and 1 base from J, with 8 bases between. The CDR3 bases are TGTGCCAGCAGTTTACCGGGCTCGAACACTGAAGCTTTCTTT. This codes for CASSLPGSNTEAFF.

V gene TRBV6-5 combines with J gene TRBJ1-3; 8 nucleotides agree with TRBD1. The CDR3 sequence is 16 residues long. V was clipped by 0 bases and J by 4 bases; unmatched bases: 5. CDR1 is MNHEY and CDR2 is SVGAGI in the germline V gene. The CDR3 is CASSYSLRQGGNTIYF. Here the CDR3 DNA reads TGTGCCAGCAGTTACTCGCTGCGACAGGGGGGAAACACCATATATTTT.

The chain is built from TRBV5-1 and TRBJ2-5; TRBD2 might be the D (6 bases). Trimming shortened V by 0 bases and J by 4 bases, and 13 bases separated the two germline ends. The germline CDR1 and CDR2 sequences are SGHRS and YFSETQ. The CDR3 runs 15 residues. The CDR3: CASSLAGSGGETQYF. The CDR3 DNA sequence: TGCGCCAGCAGCTTGGCGGGGTCCGGGGGAGAGACCCAGTACTTC.

The V call is TRBV11-2, the J call TRBJ1-2; the D is unclear. The V end lost 5 bases, the J end lost 0 bases, and 13 bases lay between the germline ends. CDR3 length: 15 amino acids. CDR1 is SGHAT, CDR2 FQNNGV, per germline. CDR3 in amino acids: CASSPYRPANYGYTF. CDR3 nucleotides: TGTGCCAGCAGCCCGTACAGACCCGCTAACTATGGCTACACCTTC. Supplemented by reference TRBV11-2 and TRBJ1-2, the full variable domain reads EAGVAQSPRYKIIEKRQSVAFWCNPISGHATLYWYQQILGQGPKLLIQFQNNGVVDDSQLPKDRFSAERLKGVDSTLKIQPAKLEDSAVYLCASSPYRPANYGYTFGSGTRLTVV.

The rearrangement uses TRBV30 and TRBJ1-5; 8 positions agree with TRBD1. The V and J ends lost 4 bases and 2 bases, in that order; junction bases with no gene match: 4. Germline CDR1 and CDR2: GTSNPN and SVGIG (reference sequence). The CDR3 totals 14 residues. The CDR3, as DNA: TGTGCCTGGAAGGGACAGGCAGGCAATCAGCCCCAGCATTTT. Amino acids: CAWKGQAGNQPQHF.

The chain joins TRBV7-2 to TRBJ1-2, with D unclear. The CDR3 runs to 14 residues. Trimming took off 1 base at V and 3 bases at J, with 9 bases between the two ends. CDR1 SGHTA and CDR2 FQGNSA come from the germline V gene. The CDR3 loop reads CASSLGPDYYGYTF. The DNA for the CDR3 is TGTGCCAGCAGCTTAGGACCAGACTACTATGGCTACACCTTC.